The 21 T cell receptor beta chains below come from one sample, sequenced in a study of tissue T cells after allogeneic stem cell transplantation. Sequencing was performed with immunoSEQ multiplex PCR; in TCRdb, only in-frame clones are kept and a portion is missing. The sample includes more than 1,200 clones, about 81% of them seen just once. The sample here was spleen tissue, taken at autopsy. All receptors derive from a male patient aged 35 to 75 with steroid-refractory graft-versus-host disease after an allogeneic stem cell transplant. The graft donor may account for some of the T cells.

The chain uses TRBV4-3 and TRBJ1-2; TRBD1 agrees at 8 bases. The CDR3 loop spans 17 amino acids. CDR1 and CDR2 (germline): LGHNA, YSLEER. The trim removed 1 base at V and 8 bases at J, leaving 15 bases unmatched. For the CDR3, the DNA is TGCGCCAGCAGCCAAGCAATGATGACAGGACAGGGATACGGCTACACCTTC. This translates into CASSQAMMTGQGYGYTF.

As DNA, the CDR3 is TGTGCCAGTAGTATCGGAGGAGCCATCTCTGGAAACACCATATATTTT. Translating it yields CASSIGGAISGNTIYF. The chain employs TRBV19 and TRBJ1-3; D is undetermined. Trimming cost V 3 bases and J 0 bases, with 12 bases left between them. CDR3 size: 16 residues. Germline V gives CDR1 LNHDA, CDR2 SQIVND (reference sequence).

This clone was seen more than once but under ten times. The gene calls are TRBV4-3 and TRBJ2-7; D ambiguous. Trimming left V 1 base short and J 6 bases short, with 16 bases between. The V gene's germline CDR1 is LGHNA and CDR2 YSLEER. This CDR3 comprises 15 residues. The CDR3 sequence is CASSQGARSPGEQYF. CDR3 coding DNA: TGCGCCAGCAGCCAAGGGGCCAGGAGCCCAGGCGAGCAGTACTTC.

J is TRBJ1-1 and V is TRBV21-1. TRBV21-1 is termed a pseudogene. The CDR3 is made up of 15 amino acids. Here the CDR3 reads CASSKVRGENTEAFF. DNA for the CDR3: TGTGCCAGCAGCAAAGTCAGAGGAGAGAACACTGAAGCTTTCTTT.

J is TRBJ2-3 and V is TRBV9; D is tentatively TRBD1 or TRBD2 (6 bases each). In germline, CDR1 is SGDLS, CDR2 YYNGEE. The CDR3 length is 16 residues. V lost 0 bases, J lost 4 bases, and 15 bases lay in between. The CDR3 DNA sequence: TGTGCCAGCAGCGTAGCGGACGGGGGCCGGGCAGATACGCAGTATTTT. Its protein product is CASSVADGGRADTQYF. The variable domain in full, with the rest retrieved from reference TRBV9 and TRBJ2-3, is DSGVTQTPKHLITATGQRVTLRCSPRSGDLSVYWYQQSLDQGLQFLIQYYNGEERAKGNILERFSAQQFPDLHSELNLSSLELGDSALYFCASSVADGGRADTQYFGPGTRLTVL.

This chain connects TRBV15 to TRBJ2-1, with 8 nucleotides matching TRBD2. J was trimmed by 4 bases and V by 0 bases; bases with no gene match: 5. From germline, CDR1 is LNHNV and CDR2 YYDKDF (reference sequence). This CDR3 contains 16 residues. In DNA, the CDR3 is TGTGCCACCAGCAGAGAGACTAGCGCAATATACAATGAGCAGTTCTTC. It is translated as CATSRETSAIYNEQFF.

The chain is built from TRBV27 and TRBJ1-2, with a tentative D call TRBD1 (6 bases). The CDR3 consists of 14 residues. The germline V gene encodes CDR1 MNHEY and CDR2 SMNVEV (reference sequence). The ends were cut back, 3 bases at V and 3 bases at J, with 11 bases in the middle. The chain's CDR3 is CASSLDSRHYGYTF. DNA for the CDR3: TGTGCCAGCAGTTTGGACAGCCGTCACTATGGCTACACCTTC.

The chain has TRBV7-2 and TRBJ2-1; D is possibly TRBD1 or TRBD2 (6 bases each). The germline V and J ends were trimmed by 4 bases and 2 bases, with 18 bases remaining between them. The length of the CDR3 is 17 residues. In germline, CDR1 is SGHTA, CDR2 FQGNSA. The DNA of the CDR3 is TGTGCCAGCAGCTCCGACCTTTACGGGGGCGCCTACAATGAGCAGTTCTTC. It yields the protein CASSSDLYGGAYNEQFF.

The chain uses TRBV25-1 and TRBJ2-2, with D perhaps TRBD1 (5 bases). The germline V gene has CDR1 MGHDK and CDR2 SYGVNS. The CDR3 extends over 14 amino acids. The V and J ends lost 2 bases and 6 bases respectively, with 10 bases between them. The CDR3 coding sequence is TGTGCCAGCAGTGAACAGGGATCGTCCGGGGAGCTGTTTTTT. Translating it yields CASSEQGSSGELFF.

The V call is TRBV27, the J call TRBJ2-5; the D gene is possibly TRBD2 (6 bases). Germline CDR1 MNHEY, CDR2 SMNVEV (reference sequence). The CDR3 length is 16 residues. With 1 base removed from V and 5 bases from J, the gap between germline ends came to 17 bases. Here the CDR3 reads CASSLLGSSDPETQYF. CDR3 in DNA: TGTGCCAGCAGTTTATTGGGGTCTAGCGATCCGGAGACCCAGTACTTC.

This sequence joins TRBV7-5 and TRBJ1-1. TRBV7-5 corresponds to a pseudogene. This CDR3 contains 12 residues. The CDR3 region has the DNA TGTGTCAGACCCGTCATCGGCACTGAAGCTTTCTTT. This translates into CVRPVIGTEAFF.

This clone was seen a handful of times. The chain links TRBV4-1 to TRBJ1-1; unclear D gene. The CDR3 has 16 amino acids. Germline V gene lookup returns CDR1 MGHRA and CDR2 YSYEKL. With 0 bases removed from V and 1 base from J, the gap between germline ends came to 12 bases. The CDR3 region is CASSQDSQAPNTEAFF. CDR3 nucleotides: TGCGCCAGCAGCCAAGATTCGCAGGCACCGAACACTGAAGCTTTCTTT.

In this sample, this clone turned up a few times. V gene TRBV5-3 combines with J gene TRBJ1-1; no reliable D call. TRBV5-3 is identified as an open reading frame with a role that is uncertain. CDR3 length: 9 amino acids. Trimming took off 7 bases at V and 7 bases at J, with 5 bases between the two ends. CDR3 bases: TGTGCCAGATACTTTGAAGCTTTCTTT. Its protein is CARYFEAFF.

This chain uses TRBV19 with TRBJ1-5; perhaps TRBD1 as D (6 bases). The V gene's germline CDR1 is LNHDA and CDR2 SQIVND (reference sequence). The CDR3 has 16 residues. V lost 4 bases to trimming and J lost 0 bases, with 13 bases between them. The CDR3 bases are TGTGCCAGTAGTACCGGACAGTACTATAGCAATCAGCCCCAGCATTTT. Its protein is CASSTGQYYSNQPQHF.

The chain has TRBV7-2 and TRBJ1-2; 7 positions agree with TRBD1. CDR1 and CDR2 from the germline V gene are SGHTA and FQGNSA. This CDR3 is 14 amino acids long. V gave up 5 bases and J gave up 7 bases; unmatched junction bases: 10. The CDR3 loop reads CASSLGQVVGGYTF. CDR3 in DNA: TGTGCCAGCAGCCTAGGACAGGTGGTGGGTGGCTACACCTTC. The whole variable domain, filled in from reference TRBV7-2 and TRBJ1-2, reads GAGVSQSPSNKVTEKGKDVELRCDPISGHTALYWYRQSLGQGLEFLIYFQGNSAPDKSGLPSDRFSAERTGGSVSTLTIQRTQQEDSAVYLCASSLGQVVGGYTFGSGTRLTVV.

V usage is TRBV29-1 and J usage is TRBJ1-1; 11 nucleotides align to TRBD1. Germline lookup yields CDR1 SQVTM and CDR2 ANQGSEA. V gave up 6 bases and J gave up 4 bases; unmatched junction bases: 10. This CDR3 has 15 amino acids. CDR3: CSVEWTGGAGTEAFF. CDR3 DNA: TGCAGCGTCGAATGGACAGGGGGCGCGGGCACTGAAGCTTTCTTT.

CDR3 DNA sequence: TGTGCCAGCAGCGGGACAGGGGGCTTGAGCTCCTATAATTCACCCCTCCACTTT. Its translation is CASSGTGGLSSYNSPLHF. The chain recombines TRBV7-9 with TRBJ1-6, with 12 bases matching TRBD1. This CDR3 comprises 18 residues. Germline CDR1 is SEHNR and CDR2 is FQNEAQ (reference sequence). The V and J ends lost 5 bases and 0 bases, in that order; junction bases with no gene match: 5.

J is TRBJ1-2 and V is TRBV19; TRBD1 matches 7 bases. The CDR3 loop spans 15 amino acids. Germline-derived CDR1 and CDR2 are LNHDA and SQIVND (reference sequence). Trimming took 5 bases from V and 3 from J; bases not matched to a gene: 9. CDR3 region: CASSFFLRGDYGYTF. In nucleotides, the CDR3 is TGTGCCAGTAGTTTTTTCCTCAGGGGGGACTATGGCTACACCTTC.

This chain joins TRBV4-1 and TRBJ2-5; possible D gene TRBD1, 6 bases. Trimming cost V 0 bases and J 1 base, with 12 bases left between them. Per the germline V gene, CDR1 is MGHRA and CDR2 is YSYEKL. The CDR3 covers 16 residues. The CDR3 DNA is TGCGCCAGCAGCCAAGAATCCAGGGACACCCAAGAGACCCAGTACTTC. Translation gives CASSQESRDTQETQYF.

The chain uses TRBV5-1 and TRBJ1-4; D not certain. Germline V gives CDR1 SGHRS, CDR2 YFSETQ. CDR3 length: 17 residues. Trimming took 3 bases from V and 4 from J, leaving 19 bases between them. The CDR3 protein is CASSSAVGAGGNEKLFF. CDR3 nucleotide sequence: TGCGCCAGCAGCTCGGCCGTCGGAGCGGGCGGTAATGAAAAACTGTTTTTT.

The chain joins TRBV4-2 to TRBJ2-7; D may be TRBD1 (5 bases). Trimming shortened V by 1 base and J by 3 bases, and 13 bases separated the two germline ends. This CDR3 contains 15 residues. Germline-derived CDR1 and CDR2 are LGHNA and YNFKEQ. CDR3 bases: TGTGCCAGCAGCCAAGGCGCAGGGTGGATCTACGAGCAGTACTTC. Translation: CASSQGAGWIYEQYF.